This T cell receptor beta chain appears in the sequencing data of a study of OX40 agonist ivuxolimab in advanced cancers. Germline V CDR1 and CDR2: ENHRY, SYGVKD. The length of the CDR3 is 12 residues. Trimming removed 0 bases at V and 10 bases at J, with 9 bases between. Sequencing was performed with immunoSEQ multiplex PCR; in TCRdb, only in-frame clones are kept and a portion is missing. The table shows 35,000 to 45,000 clones, with approximately 80% occurring only once. This clone was recorded only once. The sequencing used CD4+ or CD8+ T cells sorted from blood, collected in a trial of the OX40 agonist ivuxolimab. The origin of this receptor is an adult with an advanced solid tumor such as melanoma, head and neck, liver or kidney cancer. The rearrangement links TRBV10-3 to TRBJ1-1, with D hard to call. The CDR3 is CAISESEVGAFF. The CDR3 region has the DNA TGTGCCATCAGTGAGTCGGAAGTTGGAGCTTTCTTT.